This TCR beta chain was sequenced for a study of blood T cell repertoires in COVID-19. Whole-study context: Sites in the United States, Italy and Spain provided acute and convalescent COVID-19 samples. T cells, B-cell-depleted T cells, or PBMCs provided the cDNA or gDNA that served as material.

CDR1 is LNHDA and CDR2 is SQIVND in the germline V gene (reference sequence). The CDR3 runs 17 residues. Unmatched junction bases numbered 10, after V lost 1 base and J lost 5 bases. Profiled with immunoSEQ multiplex PCR; TCRdb holds only in-frame clones, not every one. The sample yields approximately 42,000 clones, more than 75% seen once. The rearrangement links TRBV19 to TRBJ2-3, with 9 bases identical to TRBD2. This clonotype originated in an elderly man with acute or convalescent COVID-19. The source material was peripheral blood. This CDR3 reads CASSIGSGGGAGDTQYF. Here the CDR3 DNA reads TGTGCCAGTAGTATAGGATCCGGCGGGGGGGCTGGAGATACGCAGTATTTT.